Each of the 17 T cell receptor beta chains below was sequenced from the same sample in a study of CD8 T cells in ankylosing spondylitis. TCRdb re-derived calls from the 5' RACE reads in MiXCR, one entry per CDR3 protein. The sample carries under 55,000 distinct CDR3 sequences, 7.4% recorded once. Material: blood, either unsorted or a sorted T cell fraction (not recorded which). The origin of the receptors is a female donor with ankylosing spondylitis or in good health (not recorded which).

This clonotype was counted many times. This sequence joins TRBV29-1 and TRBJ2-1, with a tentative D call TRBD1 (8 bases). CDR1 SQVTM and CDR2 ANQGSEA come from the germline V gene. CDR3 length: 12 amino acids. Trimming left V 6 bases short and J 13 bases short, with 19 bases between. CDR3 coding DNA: TGCAGCGTCCCGAAGGGGGGGACAGGACAGTTCTTC. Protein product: CSVPKGGTGQFF.

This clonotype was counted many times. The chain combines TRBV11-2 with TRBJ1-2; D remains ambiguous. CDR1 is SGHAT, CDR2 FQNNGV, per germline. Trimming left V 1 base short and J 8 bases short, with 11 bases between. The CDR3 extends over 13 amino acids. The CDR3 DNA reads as TGTGCCAGCAGCTTAGCCCATTTGGGAGGCTACACCTTC. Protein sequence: CASSLAHLGGYTF.

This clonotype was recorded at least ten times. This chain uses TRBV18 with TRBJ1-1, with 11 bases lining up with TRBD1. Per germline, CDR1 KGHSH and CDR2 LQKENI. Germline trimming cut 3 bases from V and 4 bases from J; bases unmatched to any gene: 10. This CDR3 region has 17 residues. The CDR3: CASSPLRAGTGGTEAFF. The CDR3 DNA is TGTGCCAGCTCACCGCTAAGGGCTGGGACAGGGGGCACTGAAGCTTTCTTT.

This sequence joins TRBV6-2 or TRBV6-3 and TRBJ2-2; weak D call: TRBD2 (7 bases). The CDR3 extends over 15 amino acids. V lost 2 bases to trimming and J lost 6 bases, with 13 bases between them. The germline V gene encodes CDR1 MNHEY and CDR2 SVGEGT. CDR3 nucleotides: TGTGCCAGCAGTTACGCGGGGGCCGGCGCCGGGGAGCTGTTTTTT. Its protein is CASSYAGAGAGELFF.

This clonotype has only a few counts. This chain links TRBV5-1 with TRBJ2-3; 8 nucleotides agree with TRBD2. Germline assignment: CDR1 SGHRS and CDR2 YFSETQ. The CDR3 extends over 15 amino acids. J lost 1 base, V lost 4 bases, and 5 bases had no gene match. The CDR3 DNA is TGCGCCAGCAGCGATGCGGGGGGCGGCACAGATACGCAGTATTTT. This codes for CASSDAGGGTDTQYF.

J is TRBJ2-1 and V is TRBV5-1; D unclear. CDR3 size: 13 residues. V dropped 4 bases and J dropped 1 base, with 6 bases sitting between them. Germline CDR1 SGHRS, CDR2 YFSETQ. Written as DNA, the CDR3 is TGCGCCAGCAGCAGGATTTCCTACAATGAGCAGTTCTTC. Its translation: CASSRISYNEQFF.

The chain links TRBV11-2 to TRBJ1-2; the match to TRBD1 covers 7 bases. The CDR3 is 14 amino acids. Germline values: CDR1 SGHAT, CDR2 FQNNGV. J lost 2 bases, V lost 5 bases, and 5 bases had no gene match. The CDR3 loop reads CASSIVDRNYGYTF. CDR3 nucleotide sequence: TGTGCCAGCAGCATAGTGGACAGGAACTATGGCTACACCTTC.

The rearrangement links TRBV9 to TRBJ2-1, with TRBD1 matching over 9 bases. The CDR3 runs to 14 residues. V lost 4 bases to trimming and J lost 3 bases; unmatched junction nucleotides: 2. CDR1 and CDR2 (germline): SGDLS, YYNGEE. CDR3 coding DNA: TGTGCCAGCAGCCGGGACAGGGACTACAATGAGCAGTTCTTC. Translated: CASSRDRDYNEQFF.

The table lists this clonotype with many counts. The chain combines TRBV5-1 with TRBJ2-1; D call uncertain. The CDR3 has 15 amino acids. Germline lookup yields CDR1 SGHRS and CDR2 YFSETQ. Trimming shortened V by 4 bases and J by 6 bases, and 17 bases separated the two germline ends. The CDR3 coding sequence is TGCGCCAGCAGCCTGGGGATTCTACAACCCAATGAGCAGTTCTTC. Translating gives CASSLGILQPNEQFF.

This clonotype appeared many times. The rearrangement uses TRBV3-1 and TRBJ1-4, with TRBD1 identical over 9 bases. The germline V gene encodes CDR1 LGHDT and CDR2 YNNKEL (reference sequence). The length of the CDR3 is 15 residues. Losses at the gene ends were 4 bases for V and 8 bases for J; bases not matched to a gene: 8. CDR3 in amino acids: CASSPRQGGKEKLFF. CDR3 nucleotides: TGTGCCAGCAGCCCACGACAGGGGGGAAAAGAAAAACTGTTTTTT. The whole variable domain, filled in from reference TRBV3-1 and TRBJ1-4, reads DTAVSQTPKYLVTQMGNDKSIKCEQNLGHDTMYWYKQDSKKFLKIMFSYNNKELIINETVPNRFSPKSPDKAHLNLHINSLELGDSAVYFCASSPRQGGKEKLFFGSGTQLSVL.

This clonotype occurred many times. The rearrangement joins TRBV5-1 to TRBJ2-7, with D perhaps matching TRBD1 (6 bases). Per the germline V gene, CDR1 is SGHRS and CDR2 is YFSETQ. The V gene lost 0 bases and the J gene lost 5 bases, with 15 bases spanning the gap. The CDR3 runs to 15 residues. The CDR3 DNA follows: TGCGCCAGCAGCTTGGAAGGGGGTAGGAGCGACGAGCAGTACGTC. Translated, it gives CASSLEGGRSDEQYV.

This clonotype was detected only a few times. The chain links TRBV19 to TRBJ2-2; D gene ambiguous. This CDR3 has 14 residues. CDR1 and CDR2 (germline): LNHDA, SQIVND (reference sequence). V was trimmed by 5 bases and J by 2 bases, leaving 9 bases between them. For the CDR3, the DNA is TGTGCCAGTAGTGGGATGCGTAACACCGGGGAGCTGTTTTTT. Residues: CASSGMRNTGELFF.

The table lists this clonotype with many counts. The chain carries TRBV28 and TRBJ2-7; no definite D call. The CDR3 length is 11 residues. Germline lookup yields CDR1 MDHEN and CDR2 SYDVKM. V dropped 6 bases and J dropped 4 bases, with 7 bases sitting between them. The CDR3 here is CASSSLYEQYF. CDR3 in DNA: TGTGCCAGCAGCTCCTTGTACGAGCAGTACTTC.

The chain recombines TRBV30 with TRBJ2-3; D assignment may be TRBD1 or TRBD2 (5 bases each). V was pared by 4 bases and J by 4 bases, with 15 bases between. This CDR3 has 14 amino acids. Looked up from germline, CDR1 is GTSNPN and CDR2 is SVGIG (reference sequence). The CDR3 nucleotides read TGTGCCTGGACGGCCCCGGGGCCGTCAGATACGCAGTATTTT. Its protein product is CAWTAPGPSDTQYF.

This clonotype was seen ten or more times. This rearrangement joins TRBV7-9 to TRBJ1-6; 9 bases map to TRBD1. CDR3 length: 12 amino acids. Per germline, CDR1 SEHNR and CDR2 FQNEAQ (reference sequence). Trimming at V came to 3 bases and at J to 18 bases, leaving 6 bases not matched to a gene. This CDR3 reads CASSFGGQGSHF. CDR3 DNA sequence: TGTGCCAGCAGCTTTGGGGGACAGGGAAGCCACTTT. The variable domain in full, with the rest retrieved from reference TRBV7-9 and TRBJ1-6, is DTGVSQNPRHKITKRGQNVTFRCDPISEHNRLYWYRQTLGQGPEFLTYFQNEAQLEKSRLLSDRFSAERPKGSFSTLEIQRTEQGDSAMYLCASSFGGQGSHFGNGTRLTVT.

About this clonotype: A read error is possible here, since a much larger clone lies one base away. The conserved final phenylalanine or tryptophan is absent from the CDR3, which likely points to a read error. The CDR3 nucleotides are TGTGCCAGCAGCCCTGACTTTGGAGGATACAATGAGCAGTTCCTC. Residues: CASSPDFGGYNEQFL. The rearrangement uses TRBV11-2 and TRBJ2-1; D is perhaps TRBD2 (5 bases). V gave up 5 bases and J gave up 4 bases, with 15 bases separating them. This CDR3 is 15 amino acids long. Germline CDR1 reads SGHAT; CDR2 reads FQNNGV.

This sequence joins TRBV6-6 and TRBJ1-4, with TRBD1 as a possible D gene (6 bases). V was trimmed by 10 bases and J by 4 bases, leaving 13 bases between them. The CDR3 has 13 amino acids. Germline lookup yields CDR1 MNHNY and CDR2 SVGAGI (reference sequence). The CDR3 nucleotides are TGTGCCACCCAGGGGAGACTTAATGAAAAACTGTTTTTT. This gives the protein CATQGRLNEKLFF.